The 5 T cell receptor beta chains given below trace back to one sample, sequenced in a study of cytomegalovirus exposure and HLA in healthy donors. PCR involved 60 Vbeta and 13 Jbeta primers. Clones were sequenced by immunoSEQ multiplex PCR, and TCRdb holds only the in-frame ones, with some missing. The sample contains nearly 80,000 clones, 79% of which appear only once. The specimen was PBMCs. The source is a woman aged 40 to 49 in good health and CMV-seropositive.

The chain uses TRBV18 and TRBJ2-2, with 8 bases lining up with TRBD1. Looked up from germline, CDR1 is KGHSH and CDR2 is LQKENI. The CDR3 is made up of 16 amino acids. V was pared by 4 bases and J by 1 base, with 5 bases of the junction left unmatched. The chain's CDR3 is CASSRGTGENTGELFF. CDR3 DNA: TGTGCCAGCTCACGGGGGACAGGAGAGAACACCGGGGAGCTGTTTTTT. The entire variable domain, with the rest obtained from reference TRBV18 and TRBJ2-2, is as follows: NAGVMQNPRHLVRRRGQEARLRCSPMKGHSHVYWYRQLPEEGLKFMVYLQKENIIDESGMPKERFSAEFPKEGPSILRIQQVVRGDSAAYFCASSRGTGENTGELFFGEGSRLTVL.

This clone was seen once. The rearrangement uses TRBV7-9 and TRBJ2-3, with 7 bases that match TRBD2. The V gene end was trimmed by 6 bases and the J gene end by 4 bases; junction bases not matched to a gene: 7. This CDR3 contains 14 residues. Germline CDR1 SEHNR, CDR2 FQNEAQ (reference sequence). CDR3 bases: TGTGCCAGCAGGGGGGGAGGGGCGGCAGATACGCAGTATTTT. This translates into CASRGGGAADTQYF.

V gene TRBV30 combines with J gene TRBJ2-3; D is unresolved. Trimming left V 1 base short and J 3 bases short, with 11 bases between. The V gene's germline CDR1 is GTSNPN and CDR2 SVGIG (reference sequence). CDR3 length: 14 residues. CDR3 sequence (DNA): TGTGCCTGGAGTGGGAGTCAAAGGACAGATACGCAGTATTTT. It is translated as CAWSGSQRTDTQYF.

The chain employs TRBV4-1 and TRBJ1-3, with D perhaps matching TRBD1 (6 bases). Deletions cut 3 bases from V and 2 bases from J, with 14 bases between. In germline, CDR1 is MGHRA, CDR2 YSYEKL. This CDR3 is built from 16 residues. The CDR3 spells CASSQTDGQPGNTIYF. CDR3 in DNA: TGCGCCAGCAGCCAGACCGACGGACAGCCTGGAAACACCATATATTTT.

V is TRBV2 and J is TRBJ2-1; 8 bases align to TRBD1. From germline, CDR1 is SNHLY and CDR2 FYNNEI. The CDR3 totals 11 residues. V lost 11 bases, J lost 7 bases, and 4 bases stayed unmatched. CDR3 bases: TGTGCCGGAACAGGGGGAAATGAGCAGTTCTTC. Protein: CAGTGGNEQFF.